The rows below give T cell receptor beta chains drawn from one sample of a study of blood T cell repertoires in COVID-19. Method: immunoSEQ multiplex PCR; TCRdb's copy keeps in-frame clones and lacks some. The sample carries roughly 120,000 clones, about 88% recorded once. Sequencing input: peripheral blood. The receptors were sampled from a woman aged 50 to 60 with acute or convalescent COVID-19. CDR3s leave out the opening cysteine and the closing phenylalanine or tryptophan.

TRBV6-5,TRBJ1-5,ASGTGGDQPQH
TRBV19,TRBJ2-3,ASSTTSGSTDTQY
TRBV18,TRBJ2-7,ASSPPTIGSDEQY
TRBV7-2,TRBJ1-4,ASSLEQGLLEKLF
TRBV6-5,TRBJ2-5,ASTAAGSGGTQY
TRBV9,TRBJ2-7,ASSVGFSARTYEQY
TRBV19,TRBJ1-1,ASINLDRGGTEAF
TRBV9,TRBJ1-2,ASSVEEGYGYT
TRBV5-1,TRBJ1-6,ASSNQGAGNSPLH
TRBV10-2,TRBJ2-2,ASRLGTGGTGELF
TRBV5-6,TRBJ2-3,ASSPRTSGRTDTQY
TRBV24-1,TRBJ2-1,ATSGASGSLGEQF
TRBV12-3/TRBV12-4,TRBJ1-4,ASSLSEKLF
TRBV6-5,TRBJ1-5,ASRKGDRNQPQH